What follows are 10 T cell receptor beta chains derived from one specimen sequenced in a study of T cells in localized non-small cell lung cancer. Sequenced by immunoSEQ multiplex PCR; TCRdb stores in-frame clones only, minus some. The sample comprises some 24,000 clones, 80% to 95% of which are singletons, and around 2.5% rests with the top ten. Here the sequenced sample was peripheral blood, taken before any cancer treatment. The receptors shown here come from a woman aged 35 to 69 with stage I lung adenocarcinoma.

V gene TRBV7-2 combines with J gene TRBJ2-7, with 12 bases aligning to TRBD2. V gave up 5 bases and J gave up 6 bases; unmatched junction bases: 8. Germline V gene sequence: CDR1 SGHTA, CDR2 FQGNSA. CDR3 length equals 15 residues. The CDR3 DNA sequence: TGTGCCAGCAGCCATCTAAGACTAGCGGGAGCCGAGCAGTACTTC. It is translated as CASSHLRLAGAEQYF.

J is TRBJ1-2 and V is TRBV25-1, with D possibly matching TRBD1 (5 bases). The CDR3 contains 15 residues. Germline V gene sequence: CDR1 MGHDK, CDR2 SYGVNS. Deletions cut 5 bases from V and 4 bases from J, with 17 bases between. Written as DNA, the CDR3 is TGTGCCAGCAGTTCTGGCCGGGGGGACTTCTATGGCTACACCTTC. Protein sequence: CASSSGRGDFYGYTF.

This chain uses TRBV7-6 with TRBJ1-2, with 9 positions matching TRBD1. The CDR3 sequence is 15 residues long. Germline values: CDR1 SGHVS, CDR2 FNYEAQ. The V and J ends lost 3 bases and 2 bases, in that order; junction bases with no gene match: 4. As DNA, the CDR3 is TGTGCCAGCAGCTTCGGGACAGGGCTAAACTATGGCTACACCTTC. This translates into CASSFGTGLNYGYTF.

The chain combines TRBV27 with TRBJ2-1; no firm D call. This CDR3 comprises 16 residues. Germline assignment: CDR1 MNHEY and CDR2 SMNVEV (reference sequence). V was trimmed by 7 bases and J by 2 bases, leaving 18 bases between them. This chain's CDR3 is CASIPRKGWPYNEQFF. For the CDR3, the DNA is TGTGCCAGCATCCCCAGAAAGGGTTGGCCCTACAATGAGCAGTTCTTC.

The chain employs TRBV9 and TRBJ2-5; a weak D match, TRBD2 (6 bases). Germline V gene sequence: CDR1 SGDLS, CDR2 YYNGEE. The CDR3 loop spans 18 amino acids. Trimming took off 1 base at V and 2 bases at J, with 21 bases between the two ends. CDR3 in DNA: TGTGCCAGCAGCGTAAATTTGGGAGGACCGGCCGAACAAGAGACCCAGTACTTC. Its protein is CASSVNLGGPAEQETQYF.

The chain has TRBV19 and TRBJ2-5; 8 bases are shared with TRBD2. The ends lost 6 bases at V and 4 bases at J; junction bases unmatched: 10. The CDR3 consists of 15 residues. CDR1 is LNHDA and CDR2 is SQIVND in the germline V gene (reference sequence). CDR3 nucleotides: TGTGCCAGTAGCCCGACTAGCGCAAACGCAGAGACCCAGTACTTC. It translates to CASSPTSANAETQYF. Full variable domain (remainder filled in from reference TRBV19 and TRBJ2-5): DGGITQSPKYLFRKEGQNVTLSCEQNLNHDAMYWYRQDPGQGLRLIYYSQIVNDFQKGDIAEGYSVSREKKESFPLTVTSAQKNPTAFYLCASSPTSANAETQYFGPGTRLLVL.

The chain couples TRBV2 to TRBJ2-7; D might be TRBD2 (5 bases). Between the trimmed V and J ends, which lost 7 bases and 1 base, there was a span of 20 bases. The CDR3 totals 16 residues. Germline assignment: CDR1 SNHLY and CDR2 FYNNEI. The CDR3, as DNA: TGTGCCAGCATGAGGGTCCCTGCGGCAGGTTCCTACGAGCAGTACTTC. Translation gives CASMRVPAAGSYEQYF.

The sample holds one count of this clone. This chain connects TRBV10-3 to TRBJ1-4; TRBD1 agrees at 11 bases. The CDR3 is 14 amino acids. With 3 bases clipped from V and 8 bases from J, the junction kept 2 bases outside the gene matches. Germline-derived CDR1 and CDR2 are ENHRY and SYGVKD. CDR3 sequence: CAISEGQGAEKLFF. The CDR3 DNA reads TGTGCCATCAGTGAAGGACAGGGGGCGGAAAAACTGTTTTTT.

The chain has TRBV2 and TRBJ2-1, with 7 bases that match TRBD2. Germline V gene sequence: CDR1 SNHLY, CDR2 FYNNEI. CDR3 size: 15 residues. V lost 6 bases and J lost 0; bases outside the gene matches: 5. The DNA of the CDR3 is TGTGCCAGCAGCGCTAGCGGAAGCTCCTACAATGAGCAGTTCTTC. It encodes CASSASGSSYNEQFF.

In its sample, this clone was seen a few times. The CDR3 DNA reads as TGTGCCAGCAGTCTCCGGGACCTACTGTTTTTT. Its translation: CASSLRDLLFF. The chain employs TRBV2 and TRBJ1-4; tentatively, D is TRBD1 (5 bases). Germline CDR1 and CDR2: SNHLY and FYNNEI. The CDR3 runs 11 residues. V was shortened by 5 bases and J by 13 bases, with 11 bases between the two germline ends.